The 30 T cell receptor beta chains below were found in one sample sequenced in a study of T cell responses to AZD1222 COVID-19 vaccine. Using immunoSEQ multiplex PCR, the repertoire was profiled, and TCRdb retains in-frame clones only, with some absent. The sample shows 130,000 or so clones, 80% to 90% of them seen only once. Sequencing used peripheral blood, obtained 28 days after the second AZD1222 dose. The receptors here all came from an adult who received the AZD1222 COVID-19 vaccine.

The chain couples TRBV4-1 to TRBJ2-4; 10 bases match TRBD2. The CDR3 runs 17 residues. Germline V lookup: CDR1 MGHRA, CDR2 YSYEKL. V shed 4 bases and J 3 bases; nucleotides not matched to a gene: 9. CDR3 residues: CASSPGNSGGLKNIQYF. The CDR3 DNA reads as TGCGCCAGCAGCCCGGGGAATAGCGGGGGGCTCAAAAACATTCAGTACTTC.

The rearrangement links TRBV7-6 to TRBJ1-1, with D possibly being TRBD1 (6 bases). Germline V CDR1 and CDR2: SGHVS, FNYEAQ. V lost 1 base to trimming and J lost 7 bases, with 16 bases between them. CDR3 size: 15 residues. CDR3 DNA sequence: TGTGCCAGCAGCTTAGTAGGGGGTGGGTTCATTGAAGCTTTCTTT. Its protein product is CASSLVGGGFIEAFF.

The rearrangement joins TRBV30 to TRBJ1-5; D perhaps matches TRBD1 (6 bases). Germline assignment: CDR1 GTSNPN and CDR2 SVGIG (reference sequence). The CDR3 sequence is 13 residues long. V was clipped by 1 base and J by 5 bases, with 9 bases between them. The CDR3 DNA reads as TGTGCCTGGAGTGGGGGGCACGATCAGCCCCAGCATTTT. It codes for CAWSGGHDQPQHF.

V usage is TRBV12-3 or TRBV12-4 and J usage is TRBJ2-7; D gene uncertain. The CDR3 spans 12 residues. The V end lost 5 bases, the J end lost 4 bases, and 9 bases lay between the germline ends. Written as DNA, the CDR3 is TGTGCCAGCAGTCCAGACAATTACGAGCAGTACTTC. The encoded protein is CASSPDNYEQYF.

The rearrangement joins TRBV19 to TRBJ1-5; tentatively, D is TRBD1 (6 bases). The germline V gene has CDR1 LNHDA and CDR2 SQIVND (reference sequence). The CDR3 contains 14 residues. With 3 bases removed from V and 4 bases from J, the gap between germline ends came to 10 bases. The CDR3 here is CASSMDQGNQPQHF. DNA for the CDR3: TGTGCCAGTAGTATGGATCAGGGGAATCAGCCCCAGCATTTT.

The chain is built from TRBV2 and TRBJ1-6; 8 bases agree with TRBD1. The CDR3 covers 16 residues. V lost 0 bases and J lost 9; bases outside the gene matches: 7. The germline CDR1 and CDR2 sequences are SNHLY and FYNNEI. The chain's CDR3 is CASSEALPGGGSPLHF. DNA of the CDR3: TGTGCCAGCAGTGAAGCGCTTCCAGGGGGCGGTTCACCCCTCCACTTT.

The chain recombines TRBV5-1 with TRBJ1-1, with D possibly TRBD1 on 5 matching bases. Trimming pared 4 bases from V and 9 bases from J, leaving 22 bases between. CDR3 length: 15 residues. Germline assignment: CDR1 SGHRS and CDR2 YFSETQ. Here the CDR3 DNA reads TGCGCCAGCAGCCCCCTGGGGGGAGAGAGGAGTCAAGCTTTCTTT. Its translation is CASSPLGGERSQAFF.

In its sample, this clone was seen a few times. The CDR3 bases are TGTGCCTGGCTCCGGGGCGGTTACAATGAGCAGTTCTTC. This codes for CAWLRGGYNEQFF. The chain couples TRBV30 to TRBJ2-1, with D possibly called TRBD1 or TRBD2 (5 bases each). Germline lookup yields CDR1 GTSNPN and CDR2 SVGIG (reference sequence). V shed 5 bases and J shed 4 bases, with 12 bases lying between them. The CDR3 length is 13 residues. The entire variable domain, with the rest obtained from reference TRBV30 and TRBJ2-1, is as follows: SQTIHQWPATLVQPVGSPLSLECTVEGTSNPNLYWYRQAAGRGLQLLFYSVGIGQISSEVPQNLSASRPQDRQFILSSKKLLLSDSGFYLCAWLRGGYNEQFFGPGTRLTVL.

The rearrangement uses TRBV29-1 and TRBJ2-2, with 7 nucleotides matching TRBD1. The V and J ends lost 6 bases and 6 bases, in that order; junction bases with no gene match: 10. This CDR3 is 14 amino acids long. Germline loops: CDR1 SQVTM, CDR2 ANQGSEA. CDR3: CSVALQGSPGELFF. DNA for the CDR3: TGCAGCGTCGCGCTACAGGGGTCCCCCGGGGAGCTGTTTTTT.

CDR3 region: CASSVQLNEKLFF. CDR3 nucleotides: TGTGCCAGCAGCGTCCAGCTTAATGAAAAACTGTTTTTT. The chain links TRBV12-3 or TRBV12-4 to TRBJ1-4; D call uncertain. The CDR3 extends over 13 amino acids. Trimming took off 6 bases at V and 4 bases at J, with 9 bases between the two ends.

As DNA, the CDR3 is TGTGCCAGCAGTTCTACAGGGGAATTACGGGACGAGCAGTACTTC. As protein: CASSSTGELRDEQYF. J is TRBJ2-7 and V is TRBV5-4; 7 nucleotides match TRBD1. J lost 5 bases, V lost 5 bases, and 13 bases had no gene match. Germline assignment: CDR1 SGHNT and CDR2 YYREEE (reference sequence). The CDR3 is 15 amino acids.

V usage is TRBV16 and J usage is TRBJ1-1; maybe TRBD1 (6 bases). The CDR3 is 16 amino acids. The V gene lost 1 base and the J gene lost 4 bases, with 16 bases spanning the gap. Germline-derived CDR1 and CDR2 are KGHSY and FQNENV. CDR3 amino acids: CASSQLGAGSGTEAFF. CDR3 DNA sequence: TGTGCCAGCAGCCAATTGGGGGCAGGGTCGGGCACTGAAGCTTTCTTT.

This chain joins TRBV6-5 and TRBJ1-2; D uncertain. V lost 4 bases and J lost 3, with 12 bases in between. The CDR3 has 14 amino acids. Germline V lookup: CDR1 MNHEY, CDR2 SVGAGI. Here the CDR3 DNA reads TGTGCCAGCAGTTTGGAAATCGGGGACTATGGCTACACCTTC. Its translation: CASSLEIGDYGYTF.

The chain recombines TRBV19 with TRBJ1-5; D remains unclear. The CDR3 is 13 amino acids. The V gene lost 1 base and the J gene lost 7 bases, with 8 bases spanning the gap. CDR1 is LNHDA and CDR2 is SQIVND in the germline V gene (reference sequence). The CDR3 reads CASSIAAEQPQHF. The CDR3 coding sequence is TGTGCCAGTAGTATAGCGGCTGAACAGCCCCAGCATTTT. Variable domain in full (rest from reference TRBV19 and TRBJ1-5): DGGITQSPKYLFRKEGQNVTLSCEQNLNHDAMYWYRQDPGQGLRLIYYSQIVNDFQKGDIAEGYSVSREKKESFPLTVTSAQKNPTAFYLCASSIAAEQPQHFGDGTRLSIL.

This clone has just one count. The chain joins TRBV5-4 to TRBJ1-2; 9 bases are a match to TRBD1. There are 13 residues in the CDR3. Germline lookup yields CDR1 SGHNT and CDR2 YYREEE (reference sequence). After removal of 3 bases from V and 7 bases from J, the junction contained 4 bases not matched to a gene. Written as DNA, the CDR3 is TGTGCCAGCAGCTCGGGACAGGGTCTTGGCTACACCTTC. Encoded protein: CASSSGQGLGYTF.

This clone was seen just once. V gene TRBV5-1 combines with J gene TRBJ1-5; possibly TRBD1 for D (6 bases). This CDR3 has 13 residues. Trimming took 10 bases from V and 0 from J, leaving 11 bases between them. Germline CDR1 and CDR2: SGHRS and YFSETQ. This CDR3 is CAPNRDSNQPQHF. CDR3 nucleotide sequence: TGCGCCCCTAACAGGGATAGCAATCAGCCCCAGCATTTT. The variable domain in full, with the rest retrieved from reference TRBV5-1 and TRBJ1-5, is KAGVTQTPRYLIKTRGQQVTLSCSPISGHRSVSWYQQTPGQGLQFLFEYFSETQRNKGNFPGRFSGRQFSNSRSEMNVSTLELGDSALYLCAPNRDSNQPQHFGDGTRLSIL.

The chain couples TRBV5-1 to TRBJ2-7; the match to TRBD2 covers 13 bases. This CDR3 is 17 amino acids long. Germline values: CDR1 SGHRS, CDR2 YFSETQ. Trimming at V came to 4 bases and at J to 0 bases, leaving 7 bases not matched to a gene. The CDR3 here is CASSHGTSGAFSYEQYF. In nucleotides, the CDR3 is TGCGCCAGCAGCCACGGGACTAGCGGGGCGTTCTCCTACGAGCAGTACTTC. Looking up the rest from reference TRBV5-1 and TRBJ2-7 gives the full variable domain: KAGVTQTPRYLIKTRGQQVTLSCSPISGHRSVSWYQQTPGQGLQFLFEYFSETQRNKGNFPGRFSGRQFSNSRSEMNVSTLELGDSALYLCASSHGTSGAFSYEQYFGPGTRLTVT.

V and J are TRBV9 and TRBJ1-5; a possible D gene is TRBD1 (5 bases). The germline V gene has CDR1 SGDLS and CDR2 YYNGEE. The CDR3 runs 15 residues. Trimming pared 4 bases from V and 0 bases from J, leaving 11 bases between. Written as DNA, the CDR3 is TGTGCCAGCAGCTTTTCAGGGAATAGCAATCAGCCCCAGCATTTT. Translating gives CASSFSGNSNQPQHF.

The rearrangement links TRBV12-3 or TRBV12-4 to TRBJ1-1, with D maybe TRBD1 (5 bases). Trimming took off 0 bases at V and 10 bases at J, with 12 bases between the two ends. This CDR3 is built from 13 residues. Written as DNA, the CDR3 is TGTGCCAGCAGTTTAGCCGGACAATCTGTAGCTTTCTTT. It specifies CASSLAGQSVAFF.

V gene TRBV25-1 combines with J gene TRBJ1-1, with D unresolved. Per the germline V gene, CDR1 is MGHDK and CDR2 is SYGVNS. V was pared by 6 bases and J by 7 bases, with 15 bases between. CDR3 length: 13 residues. The CDR3 spells CASSTESHLEAFF. The CDR3 DNA reads as TGTGCCAGCAGCACAGAGAGTCATCTTGAAGCTTTCTTT.

This sequence joins TRBV15 and TRBJ2-2; 10 nucleotides agree with TRBD2. Unmatched junction bases numbered 11, after V lost 7 bases and J lost 6 bases. Germline V gene data show CDR1 as LNHNV and CDR2 as YYDKDF (reference sequence). The length of the CDR3 is 16 residues. CDR3 amino acids: CATKRGVAGGAGELFF. The DNA for the CDR3 is TGTGCCACCAAAAGAGGGGTAGCGGGAGGAGCCGGGGAGCTGTTTTTT.

The chain carries TRBV14 and TRBJ1-2; D unresolved. Trimming stripped 1 base from V and 8 bases from J, with 11 bases between. Germline V gene data show CDR1 as SGHDN and CDR2 as FVKESK. The CDR3 is 13 residues long. In DNA, the CDR3 is TGTGCCAGCAGCCAAGCTACGATCCAAGGCTACACCTTC. It translates to CASSQATIQGYTF.

The V call is TRBV19, the J call TRBJ1-1; a weak D match, TRBD1 (6 bases). The CDR3 is 14 amino acids. Germline values: CDR1 LNHDA, CDR2 SQIVND (reference sequence). The V end lost 9 bases, the J end lost 6 bases, and 20 bases lay between the germline ends. The CDR3 nucleotides read TGTGCCAGCAGGGTGGAAGGGGGGGACTCTGAAGCTTTCTTT. Protein product: CASRVEGGDSEAFF.

The genes are TRBV6-5 and TRBJ1-5; the match to TRBD1 covers 8 bases. The germline V gene has CDR1 MNHEY and CDR2 SVGAGI. With V trimmed by 5 bases and J by 6 bases, 3 bases remained unmatched. This CDR3 region has 13 residues. Here the CDR3 reads CASSHRGVQPQHF. CDR3 DNA sequence: TGTGCCAGCAGTCACAGGGGGGTTCAGCCCCAGCATTTT.

The genes are TRBV5-1 and TRBJ2-7; D perhaps matches TRBD1 (5 bases). The V end lost 5 bases, the J end lost 1 base, and 16 bases lay between the germline ends. This CDR3 is 15 amino acids long. CDR1 SGHRS and CDR2 YFSETQ come from the germline V gene. The CDR3 region is CASRTSRDSSYEQYF. The CDR3 region has the DNA TGCGCCAGCAGAACAAGCAGGGATTCTTCCTACGAGCAGTACTTC.

In its sample, this clone was seen once. The genes are TRBV7-7 and TRBJ1-1; D remains ambiguous. Germline assignment: CDR1 SSHAT and CDR2 FNYEAQ (reference sequence). Deletions cut 5 bases from V and 0 bases from J, with 16 bases between. The CDR3 length is 16 residues. The CDR3 region is CASSLLSDGLNTEAFF. The CDR3 bases are TGTGCCAGCAGCCTCCTCTCGGACGGATTGAACACTGAAGCTTTCTTT.

This chain joins TRBV5-6 and TRBJ2-2; TRBD2 matches at 15 bases. CDR3 length equals 17 residues. Germline lookup yields CDR1 SGHDT and CDR2 YYEEEE. Trimming cost V 6 bases and J 3 bases; bases outside gene matches: 6. CDR3 bases: TGTGCCAGCACCGGGACTAGCGGGGGGATTGACACCGGGGAGCTGTTTTTT. This sequence encodes CASTGTSGGIDTGELFF.

The chain couples TRBV25-1 to TRBJ2-7, with TRBD2 identical over 7 bases. The V segment lost 6 bases and the J segment 6 bases; nucleotides outside the gene matches: 8. This CDR3 has 13 residues. Germline CDR1 and CDR2: MGHDK and SYGVNS. The CDR3 reads CASRAGDRGEQYF. The CDR3 DNA is TGTGCCAGCAGGGCGGGAGACCGGGGCGAGCAGTACTTC.

The rearrangement uses TRBV6-5 and TRBJ1-6; D call uncertain. This CDR3 is built from 15 residues. Trimming pared 6 bases from V and 0 bases from J, leaving 9 bases between. Germline CDR1 is MNHEY and CDR2 is SVGAGI. CDR3 coding DNA: TGTGCCAGCAGGAGGGCGAGCTCCTATAATTCACCCCTCCACTTT. Its protein is CASRRASSYNSPLHF.

About this clone: The junction does not match germline at one end; this may be a read error. The V call is TRBV12-3 or TRBV12-4, the J call TRBJ1-1; no reliable D call. The CDR3 has 11 amino acids. This CDR3 reads CASSWGGPGFF. The CDR3 region has the DNA TGTGCCAGCAGTTGGGGAGGCCCCGGCTTTTTT.